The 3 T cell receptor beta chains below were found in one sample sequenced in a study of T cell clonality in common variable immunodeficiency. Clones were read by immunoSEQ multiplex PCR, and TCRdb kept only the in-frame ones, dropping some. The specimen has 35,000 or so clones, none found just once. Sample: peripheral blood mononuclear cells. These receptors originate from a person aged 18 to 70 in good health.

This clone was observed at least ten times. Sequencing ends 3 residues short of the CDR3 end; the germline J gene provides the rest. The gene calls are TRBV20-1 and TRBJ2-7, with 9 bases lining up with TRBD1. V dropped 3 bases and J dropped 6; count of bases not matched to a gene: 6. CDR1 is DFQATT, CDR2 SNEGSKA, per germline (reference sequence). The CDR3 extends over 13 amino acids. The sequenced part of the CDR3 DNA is TGCAGTGCTAGGGGACAGGGAGGCACCGAG. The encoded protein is CSARGQGGTE. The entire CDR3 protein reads CSARGQGGTEQYF.

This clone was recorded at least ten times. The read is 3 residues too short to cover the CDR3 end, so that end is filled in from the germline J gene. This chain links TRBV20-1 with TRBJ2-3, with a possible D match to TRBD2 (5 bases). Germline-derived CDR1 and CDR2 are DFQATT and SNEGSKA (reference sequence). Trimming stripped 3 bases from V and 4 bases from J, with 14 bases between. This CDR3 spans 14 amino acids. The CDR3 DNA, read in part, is TGCAGTGCTAGTGGGGTCGGGGTAGCAGATACG. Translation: CSASGVGVADT. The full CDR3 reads CSASGVGVADTQYF.

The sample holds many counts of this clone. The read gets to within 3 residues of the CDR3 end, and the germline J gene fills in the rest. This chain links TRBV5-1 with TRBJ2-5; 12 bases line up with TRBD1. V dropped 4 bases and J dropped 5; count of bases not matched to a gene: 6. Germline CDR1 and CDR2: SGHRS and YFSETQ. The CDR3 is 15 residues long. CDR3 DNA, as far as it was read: TGCGCCAGCAGCCCCGGGACAGGGGGCATGGAGACC. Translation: CASSPGTGGMET. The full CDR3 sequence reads CASSPGTGGMETQYF.